This T cell receptor (beta chain) comes out of a study of T cell therapy after organ transplantation. This clone was detected a few times. Its matching antigen is unknown. Profiling relied on immunoSEQ multiplex PCR, and the TCRdb table lists in-frame clones only, not all of them. This sample has about 1,100 clones; around 66% occur once, and the top ten carry 39%. This CDR3 is 16 amino acids long. Trimming took 5 bases from V and 4 from J; bases not matched to a gene: 9. The V gene's germline CDR1 is SGHTA and CDR2 FQGNSA. The chain uses TRBV7-2 and TRBJ2-3, with 10 nucleotides matching TRBD1. The clonotype comes from a human patient who had received a solid organ transplant and had CMV disease. Here the sequenced sample was CD8+ T cells from blood, taken before autologous CMV-specific T cell therapy. As DNA, the CDR3 is TGTGCCAGCAGCGTAGAGGGACAGGGGTATGCAGATACGCAGTATTTT. Amino acid sequence: CASSVEGQGYADTQYF.